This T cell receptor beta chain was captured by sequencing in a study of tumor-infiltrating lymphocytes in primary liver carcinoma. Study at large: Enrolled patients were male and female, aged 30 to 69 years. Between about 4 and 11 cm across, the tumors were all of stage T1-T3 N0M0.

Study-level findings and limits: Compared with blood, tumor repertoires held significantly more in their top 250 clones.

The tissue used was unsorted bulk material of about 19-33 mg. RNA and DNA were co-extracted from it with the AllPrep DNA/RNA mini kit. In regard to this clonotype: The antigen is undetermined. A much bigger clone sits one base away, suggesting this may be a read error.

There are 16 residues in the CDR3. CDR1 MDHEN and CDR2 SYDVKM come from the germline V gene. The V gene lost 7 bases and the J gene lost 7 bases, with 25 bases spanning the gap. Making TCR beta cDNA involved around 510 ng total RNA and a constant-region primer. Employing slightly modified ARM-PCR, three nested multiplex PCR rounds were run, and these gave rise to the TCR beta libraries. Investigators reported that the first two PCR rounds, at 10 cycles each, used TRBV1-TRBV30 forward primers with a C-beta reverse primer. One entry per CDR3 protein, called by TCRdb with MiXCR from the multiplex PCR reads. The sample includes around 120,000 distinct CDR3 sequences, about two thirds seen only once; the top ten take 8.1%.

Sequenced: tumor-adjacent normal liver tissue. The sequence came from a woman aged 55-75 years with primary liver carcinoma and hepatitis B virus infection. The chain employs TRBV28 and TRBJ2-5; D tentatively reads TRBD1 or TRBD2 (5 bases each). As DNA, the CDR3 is TGTGCCAGCACCTCCCCGGGGACGGGTGCAGGTCTGACCCAGTACTTC. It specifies CASTSPGTGAGLTQYF.